This entry is about one T cell receptor beta chain. The source of the sample is a study of Graves' ophthalmopathy and Graves' hyperthyroidism. RNA transcripts provided the template for amplifying TCR beta CDR3 regions. A first-round RT-PCR used HTBI primers, followed by a second-round multiplex PCR. Using its own MiXCR run on the multiplex PCR reads, TCRdb lists one record per CDR3 protein. Among 680,000 or so distinct CDR3 sequences listed, about a fifth were seen once. This CDR3 is built from 14 residues. Trimming left V 6 bases short and J 3 bases short, with 14 bases between. Sequencing was carried out using peripheral blood. The rearrangement links TRBV12-3 or TRBV12-4 to TRBJ1-2; D may be TRBD1 (5 bases). This sequence was found in a woman between 18 and 29 years old with stable Graves' hyperthyroidism. Some clones in this sample may be carry-over from other donors' samples. The CDR3 DNA sequence: TGTGCCAGCAGACGAGGGACTCCCGACTATGGCTACACCTTC. This gives the protein CASRRGTPDYGYTF.